Here is one T cell receptor (beta chain) with its context. The data derive from a study of blood T cell repertoires in COVID-19. Across the study: The United States, Italy and Spain provided the acute and convalescent COVID-19 samples. Nucleic acid was either cDNA or gDNA, and it came from T cells, B-cell-depleted T cells, or PBMCs.

Per the original methods: Estimation of nucleated cell counts relied on the amplification of reference gene primers. Profiled with immunoSEQ multiplex PCR; TCRdb holds only in-frame clones, not every one. The DNA gave D and trimming, while V, J and clone size come from that table. The table includes about 58,000 clones, 70% to 90% detected once. This TCR was recovered from a woman aged 55-69 years with active COVID-19. The specimen sequenced was peripheral blood.

This CDR3 is CASAQWGLAGGRTDTQYF. The CDR3 bases are TGTGCCAGCGCCCAGTGGGGACTAGCGGGGGGCCGCACAGATACGCAGTATTTT. This chain joins TRBV9 and TRBJ2-3; TRBD2 agrees at 15 bases. Trimming at V came to 7 bases and at J to 1 base, leaving 10 bases not matched to a gene. Per the germline V gene, CDR1 is SGDLS and CDR2 is YYNGEE. This CDR3 spans 18 amino acids.